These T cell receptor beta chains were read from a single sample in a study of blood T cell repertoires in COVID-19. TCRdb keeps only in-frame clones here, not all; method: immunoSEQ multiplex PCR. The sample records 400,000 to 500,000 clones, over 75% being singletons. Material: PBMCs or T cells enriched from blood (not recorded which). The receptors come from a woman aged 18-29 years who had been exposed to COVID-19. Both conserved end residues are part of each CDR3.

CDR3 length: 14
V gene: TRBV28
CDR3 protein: CASSLEVRLYGYTF

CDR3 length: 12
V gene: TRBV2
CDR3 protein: CASLFGLNEQFF

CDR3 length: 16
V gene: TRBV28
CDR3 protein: CASSLNRDRVNQPQHF

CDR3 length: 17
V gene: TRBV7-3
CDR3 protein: CASSTPVGTAGGDTQYF

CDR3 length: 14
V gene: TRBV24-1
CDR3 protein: CATSGLGRTDTQYF

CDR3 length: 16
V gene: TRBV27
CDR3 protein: CASSLSRTGAYYGYTF

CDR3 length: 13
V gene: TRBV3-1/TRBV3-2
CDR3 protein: CASSHQAGGAQYF

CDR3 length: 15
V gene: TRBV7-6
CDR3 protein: CASSLAARGRGEQFF

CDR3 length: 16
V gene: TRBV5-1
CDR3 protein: CASSLNRQGGLYEQYF

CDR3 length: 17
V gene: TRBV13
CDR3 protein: CASSLKPSGVNSYEQYF

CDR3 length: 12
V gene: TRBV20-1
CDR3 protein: CSASRQGNEQFF

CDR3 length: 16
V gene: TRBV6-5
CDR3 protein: CASSYKVAGGRDEQYF

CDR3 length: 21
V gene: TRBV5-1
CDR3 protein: CASSPVGAAGVPEATNEKLFF

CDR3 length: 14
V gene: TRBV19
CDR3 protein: CASSIDRINQPQHF

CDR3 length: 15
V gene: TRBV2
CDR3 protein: CASSGREGWTGELFF

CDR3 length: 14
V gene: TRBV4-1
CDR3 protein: CASSPGSGIGEQYF

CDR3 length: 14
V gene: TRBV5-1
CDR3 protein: CASNSGTVGSPLHF

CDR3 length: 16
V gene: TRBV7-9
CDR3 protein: CASSSGLAGVPETQYF